The sequence of this T cell receptor beta chain was determined in a study of blood T cell repertoires in COVID-19. Using immunoSEQ multiplex PCR, the repertoire was profiled, and TCRdb retains in-frame clones only, with some absent. Of tens of thousands of clones in the sample, approximately 86% were seen once. CDR1 and CDR2 (germline): SGHRS, YFSETQ. After removal of 4 bases from V and 2 bases from J, the junction contained 8 bases not matched to a gene. The CDR3 has 15 amino acids. Material: peripheral blood. This receptor was obtained from a man aged 40-50 years with COVID-19, enrolled during active disease. The chain combines TRBV5-1 with TRBJ2-5, with 7 nucleotides matching TRBD1. CDR3 nucleotide sequence: TGCGCCAGCAGCCCCGACAGGGTAGGGCAAGAGACCCAGTACTTC. It codes for CASSPDRVGQETQYF.